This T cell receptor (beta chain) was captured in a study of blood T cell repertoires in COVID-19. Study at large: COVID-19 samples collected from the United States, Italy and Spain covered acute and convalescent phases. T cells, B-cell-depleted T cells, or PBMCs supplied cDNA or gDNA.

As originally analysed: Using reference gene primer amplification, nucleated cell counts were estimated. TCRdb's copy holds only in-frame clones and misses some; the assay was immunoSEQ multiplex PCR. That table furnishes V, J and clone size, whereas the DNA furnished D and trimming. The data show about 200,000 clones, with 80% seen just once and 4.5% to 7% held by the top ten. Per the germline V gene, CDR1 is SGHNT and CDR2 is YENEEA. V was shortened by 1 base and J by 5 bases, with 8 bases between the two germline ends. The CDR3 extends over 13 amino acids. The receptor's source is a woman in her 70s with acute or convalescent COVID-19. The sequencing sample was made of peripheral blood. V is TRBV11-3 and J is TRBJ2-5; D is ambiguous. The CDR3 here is CASSLASRETQYF. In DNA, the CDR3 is TGTGCCAGCAGCTTAGCATCTCGGGAGACCCAGTACTTC.